This T cell receptor (beta chain) appears in the sequencing data of a study of regulatory T cells in long-lasting Graves disease. Regarding the study as a whole: Possibly, accuracy suffered from the small sample size.

Assembly of TCR beta libraries relied on iRepertoire HTBI primers together with Arm-PCR of CDR3 regions. Each CDR3 protein is one row after TCRdb ran MiXCR on the multiplex PCR reads. The top ten clones hold about 9.1% of a sample with 530,000 or so distinct CDR3 sequences, 13% of them seen once. This clonotype turned up a few times. Antigen: not known. The germline CDR1 and CDR2 sequences are SGHTA and FQGNSA. Trimming removed 4 bases from V and 4 bases from J, with 13 bases in between. The CDR3 sequence is 14 residues long. Specified time point: newly diagnosed GD, antithyroid drugs for less than 3 months. The TCR library was made from RNA extracted from PBMCs. These data were also reused for a study on T cells in Graves' hyperthyroidism and ophthalmopathy. That paper adds: It was considered stable Graves' hyperthyroidism when ophthalmopathy did not progress within 18 months.

The TCR comes from a man aged 25-45 years with Graves disease. The sequencing here drew on peripheral blood mononuclear cells (PBMCs), taken at new diagnosis, from a patient treated with antithyroid drugs. The gene calls are TRBV7-2 and TRBJ1-2; D not resolved. CDR3 sequence: CASSSPTAFYGYTF. CDR3 in DNA: TGTGCCAGCAGCTCCCCGACCGCGTTCTATGGCTACACCTTC.